A single sample gave rise to the 15 T cell receptor beta chains below, sequenced in a study of response to subunit inactivated influenza vaccine listed by TCRdb under 2018. The library was produced with RT-PCR. Sequenced using an Illumina HiSeq 2500. TCRdb passed the public sequencing reads through fastp at Q25 and MiXCR, retaining productive beta sequences. Identical CDR3 proteins give one entry, which carries the most common genes and DNA. This sample holds approximately 530,000 distinct CDR3 sequences; less than 8% were observed only once. The top ten clones comprise 10% to 15% of the sample. Material: PBMCs from blood, obtained less than 30 months after vaccination. The origin of the receptors is a man aged 50-75 years who received an inactivated influenza vaccine. Donor details come from another sample of the same person, matched by shared clones.

This clonotype was seen ten or more times. The V gene is TRBV20-1, the J gene TRBJ1-5; D gene unclear. CDR1 and CDR2 from the germline V gene are DFQATT and SNEGSKA (reference sequence). CDR3 length equals 13 residues. V was clipped by 6 bases and J by 1 base, with 10 bases between them. The CDR3: CSAEKTSNQPQHF. The CDR3 DNA sequence: TGCAGTGCCGAGAAAACAAGCAATCAGCCCCAGCATTTT.

The sample holds a few counts of this clonotype. The chain has TRBV12-3 or TRBV12-4 and TRBJ2-1; D perhaps matches TRBD2 (6 bases). The CDR3 covers 15 residues. The germline V and J ends were trimmed by 7 bases and 5 bases, with 18 bases remaining between them. This CDR3 reads CASTTGRGSHNEQFF. Here the CDR3 DNA reads TGTGCCAGCACAACGGGGCGGGGTTCTCACAATGAGCAGTTCTTC.

At least ten counts were recorded for this clonotype. This chain uses TRBV5-1 with TRBJ2-3, with 7 bases aligning to TRBD1. The trim removed 1 base at V and 2 bases at J, leaving 4 bases unmatched. The germline CDR1 and CDR2 sequences are SGHRS and YFSETQ. The length of the CDR3 is 15 residues. CDR3 sequence: CASSLTEGATDTQYF. The CDR3 region has the DNA TGCGCCAGCAGCTTGACAGAGGGGGCCACAGATACGCAGTATTTT.

This clonotype appeared a few times. The V and J genes are TRBV3-1 and TRBJ2-5, with TRBD1 matching 7 bases. V was pared by 4 bases and J by 1 base, with 9 bases of the junction left unmatched. CDR3 length equals 16 residues. The germline V gene has CDR1 LGHDT and CDR2 YNNKEL (reference sequence). The CDR3 nucleotides are TGTGCCAGCAGCCTCTCAGCAGGGGGTTCCCAAGAGACCCAGTACTTC. It specifies CASSLSAGGSQETQYF.

This clonotype has ten or more counts. The rearrangement links TRBV7-2 to TRBJ1-2; D ambiguous. CDR3 size: 14 residues. Germline CDR1 reads SGHTA; CDR2 reads FQGNSA. V lost 1 base and J lost 2, with 8 bases in between. CDR3 in amino acids: CASSLVRKNYGYTF. The CDR3 nucleotides are TGTGCCAGCAGCTTAGTTCGTAAGAACTATGGCTACACCTTC.

This clonotype was seen a few times. A much larger clone differs from this one at a single base, so this may be a read error. This CDR3 reads CASSDPYEQYF. The DNA of the CDR3 is TGTGCCAGCAGTGACCCCTACGAGCAGTACTTC. The rearrangement uses TRBV6-1 and TRBJ2-7, with D uncertain. The length of the CDR3 is 11 residues. V was shortened by 3 bases and J by 2 bases, with 2 bases between the two germline ends. CDR1 is MNHNS, CDR2 SASEGT, per germline.

This clonotype showed up just a few times. V gene TRBV7-9 combines with J gene TRBJ2-1; D is uncertain. V was cut by 1 base and J by 13 bases, with 11 bases left in between. Germline assignment: CDR1 SEHNR and CDR2 FQNEAQ (reference sequence). The CDR3 is made up of 12 amino acids. The CDR3 coding sequence is TGTGCCAGCAGCTTAGTTGCTATCGACCAGTTCTTC. Residues: CASSLVAIDQFF.

This chain links TRBV29-1 with TRBJ2-5; the D call may be TRBD1 or TRBD2 (5 bases each). This CDR3 region has 12 residues. CDR1 SQVTM and CDR2 ANQGSEA come from the germline V gene. With 2 bases removed from V and 5 bases from J, the gap between germline ends came to 9 bases. The CDR3 is CSVEQGAETQYF. The CDR3 nucleotides are TGCAGCGTTGAACAGGGAGCGGAGACCCAGTACTTC. Drawing the rest from reference TRBV29-1 and TRBJ2-5, the complete variable domain is SAVISQKPSRDICQRGTSLTIQCQVDSQVTMMFWYRQQPGQSLTLIATANQGSEATYESGFVIDKFPISRPNLTFSTLTVSNMSPEDSSIYLCSVEQGAETQYFGPGTRLLVL.

The J gene is TRBJ2-7, the V gene TRBV15, with 10 bases that match TRBD1. Per the germline V gene, CDR1 is LNHNV and CDR2 is YYDKDF (reference sequence). Germline trimming cut 3 bases from V and 4 bases from J; bases unmatched to any gene: 3. The length of the CDR3 is 14 residues. The CDR3 here is CATSRDRGKYEQYF. CDR3 in DNA: TGTGCCACCAGCAGGGACAGGGGGAAGTACGAGCAGTACTTC. Combining the CDR3 with reference TRBV15 and TRBJ2-7 gives the whole variable domain DAMVIQNPRYQVTQFGKPVTLSCSQTLNHNVMYWYQQKSSQAPKLLFHYYDKDFNNEADTPDNFQSRRPNTSFCFLDIRSPGLGDTAMYLCATSRDRGKYEQYFGPGTRLTVT.

This clonotype showed up just a few times. The genes are TRBV20-1 and TRBJ2-2, with unresolved D. From germline, CDR1 is DFQATT and CDR2 SNEGSKA (reference sequence). The V and J ends lost 0 bases and 7 bases respectively, with 15 bases between them. The CDR3 runs to 15 residues. CDR3 loop: CSARDFREINGELFF. The DNA for the CDR3 is TGCAGTGCTAGAGATTTCAGAGAGATTAACGGGGAGCTGTTTTTT.

The chain joins TRBV5-1 to TRBJ2-1; D is unresolved. CDR1 SGHRS and CDR2 YFSETQ come from the germline V gene. The V and J ends lost 0 bases and 10 bases respectively, with 8 bases between them. This CDR3 contains 12 residues. The CDR3 DNA is TGCGCCAGCAGCTTGGAAGGTAGCGAGCAGTTCTTC. As protein: CASSLEGSEQFF.

The rearrangement joins TRBV15 to TRBJ2-3; 8 positions match TRBD1. The J segment lost 1 base and the V segment lost 0 bases, leaving 3 bases of the junction unmatched. CDR1 and CDR2 from the germline V gene are LNHNV and YYDKDF (reference sequence). This CDR3 is built from 16 residues. CDR3 nucleotides: TGTGCCACCAGCAGAGATTTGACAGGGGGCACAGATACGCAGTATTTT. The encoded protein is CATSRDLTGGTDTQYF. The whole variable domain, filled in from reference TRBV15 and TRBJ2-3, reads DAMVIQNPRYQVTQFGKPVTLSCSQTLNHNVMYWYQQKSSQAPKLLFHYYDKDFNNEADTPDNFQSRRPNTSFCFLDIRSPGLGDTAMYLCATSRDLTGGTDTQYFGPGTRLTVL.

In this sample, this clonotype turned up a few times. The rearrangement uses TRBV11-2 and TRBJ2-1, with TRBD1 matching 8 bases. The CDR3 covers 16 residues. CDR1 SGHAT and CDR2 FQNNGV come from the germline V gene. Losses at the gene ends were 1 base for V and 4 bases for J; bases not matched to a gene: 6. The chain's CDR3 is CASSLVPDRDYNEQFF. CDR3 bases: TGTGCCAGCAGCTTAGTCCCGGACAGGGATTACAATGAGCAGTTCTTC. Full variable domain (outside the CDR3, taken from reference TRBV11-2 and TRBJ2-1): EAGVAQSPRYKIIEKRQSVAFWCNPISGHATLYWYQQILGQGPKLLIQFQNNGVVDDSQLPKDRFSAERLKGVDSTLKIQPAKLEDSAVYLCASSLVPDRDYNEQFFGPGTRLTVL.

The sample holds many counts of this clonotype. The chain recombines TRBV5-6 with TRBJ1-5, with a possible D match to TRBD1 (5 bases). This CDR3 is built from 14 residues. The V gene lost 3 bases and the J gene lost 3 bases, with 10 bases spanning the gap. The germline V gene encodes CDR1 SGHDT and CDR2 YYEEEE. The CDR3 DNA sequence: TGTGCCAGCAGCTCTAAGACAGACAATCAGCCCCAGCATTTT. This codes for CASSSKTDNQPQHF.

This clonotype was counted at least ten times. V and J are TRBV7-8 and TRBJ1-2; 9 bases are shared with TRBD1. This CDR3 has 16 amino acids. Per the germline V gene, CDR1 is SGHVS and CDR2 is FQNEAQ. V was pared by 1 base and J by 4 bases, with 7 bases of the junction left unmatched. Written as DNA, the CDR3 is TGTGCCAGCAGCTTAGACGACAGGGGGATCCTCTATGGCTACACCTTC. Translation: CASSLDDRGILYGYTF. Combining the CDR3 with reference TRBV7-8 and TRBJ1-2 gives the whole variable domain GAGVSQSPRYKVAKRGQDVALRCDPISGHVSLFWYQQALGQGPEFLTYFQNEAQLDKSGLPSDRFFAERPEGSVSTLKIQRTQQEDSAVYLCASSLDDRGILYGYTFGSGTRLTVV.